This TCR beta chain was found in a study of T cell responses to AZD1222 COVID-19 vaccine. On this clone itself: Its antigen is undetermined.

TCRdb's table, derived via immunoSEQ multiplex PCR, lists solely in-frame clones and lacks some. The repertoire includes fewer than 150,000 clones, 80% to 90% of them detected once, and under 2% sits in the top ten. Overall study results and limits: The study identified only six AZD1222 recipients as seropositive at baseline. No day 14 peak samples; only post-peak repertoires were characterized.

The CDR3 extends over 16 amino acids. Trimming took 0 bases from V and 0 from J; bases not matched to a gene: 4. Germline-derived CDR1 and CDR2 are KGHSH and LQKENI. This sample comprised peripheral blood, obtained on day 0 of AZD1222 vaccination. This chain uses TRBV18 with TRBJ2-7; 8 nucleotides line up with TRBD1. The sequence was obtained from an adult in good health. CDR3 amino acids: CASSPPDRALSYEQYF. CDR3 nucleotide sequence: TGTGCCAGCTCACCACCGGACAGGGCCCTCTCCTACGAGCAGTACTTC.